This entry lists 26 T cell receptor beta chains sequenced from one sample in a study of T cell responses to AZD1222 COVID-19 vaccine. Produced via immunoSEQ multiplex PCR; TCRdb's table is partial and in-frame only. The sample includes some 180,000 clones, 80% to 95% of them seen just once. The sequencing here drew on peripheral blood, taken 28 days after the second AZD1222 dose. The receptors derive from an adult who received the AZD1222 COVID-19 vaccine.

The J gene is TRBJ1-4, the V gene TRBV18, with a weak D call TRBD1 (6 bases). Germline V gene lookup returns CDR1 KGHSH and CDR2 LQKENI. The CDR3 has 13 residues. With 4 bases removed from V and 8 bases from J, the gap between germline ends came to 11 bases. The CDR3 bases are TGTGCCAGCTCACAACAGGGACGGGAAAAACTGTTTTTT. It encodes CASSQQGREKLFF.

The V call is TRBV7-9, the J call TRBJ1-2, with TRBD1 matching 7 bases. Germline trimming cut 3 bases from V and 3 bases from J; bases unmatched to any gene: 7. The CDR3 spans 15 residues. Germline V gene sequence: CDR1 SEHNR, CDR2 FQNEAQ (reference sequence). CDR3 DNA sequence: TGTGCCAGCAGCTTGGAGGGACAGCGATACTATGGCTACACCTTC. It encodes CASSLEGQRYYGYTF.

The chain uses TRBV11-2 and TRBJ2-1; possible D gene TRBD2, 6 bases. CDR1 SGHAT and CDR2 FQNNGV come from the germline V gene. The CDR3 runs to 15 residues. Trimming stripped 5 bases from V and 0 bases from J, with 11 bases between. The CDR3 loop is CASSGDFSSYNEQFF. CDR3 DNA: TGTGCCAGCAGCGGGGACTTTAGCTCCTACAATGAGCAGTTCTTC.

The V call is TRBV4-1, the J call TRBJ2-1, with TRBD1 as a possible D gene (6 bases). V was trimmed by 4 bases and J by 7 bases, leaving 11 bases between them. This CDR3 has 13 residues. The germline CDR1 and CDR2 sequences are MGHRA and YSYEKL. Written as DNA, the CDR3 is TGCGCCAGCAGCCGGGGCAGGGGTAATGAGCAGTTCTTC. Translation: CASSRGRGNEQFF.

The chain is built from TRBV3-1 (or the pseudogene TRBV3-2) and TRBJ2-7; the D gene could be TRBD1 or TRBD2 (5 bases each). The CDR3 extends over 14 amino acids. Germline V lookup: CDR1 LGHDT, CDR2 YNNKEL (reference sequence). Trimming removed 0 bases from V and 6 bases from J, with 12 bases in between. The CDR3 DNA reads as TGTGCCAGCAGCCAAGAATCAGGGAGCAGCGAGCAGTACTTC. Translated: CASSQESGSSEQYF.

The CDR3 loop reads CASSTPHSYEQYF. CDR3 in DNA: TGTGCCAGCAGCACGCCCCACTCCTACGAGCAGTACTTC. J is TRBJ2-7 and V is TRBV27; no clear D. CDR3 size: 13 residues. Germline CDR1 MNHEY, CDR2 SMNVEV (reference sequence). V was shortened by 6 bases and J by 0 bases, with 9 bases between the two germline ends.

CDR3 coding DNA: TGTGCCTGGACCCGAGACGGGGGAAGGAATTCACCCCTCCACTTT. This translates into CAWTRDGGRNSPLHF. The rearrangement uses TRBV30 and TRBJ1-6; a possible D gene is TRBD1 (5 bases). Trimming stripped 4 bases from V and 7 bases from J, with 17 bases between. This CDR3 contains 15 residues. Germline CDR1 reads GTSNPN; CDR2 reads SVGIG (reference sequence).

This chain connects TRBV4-1 to TRBJ1-2, with D unclear. The germline V and J ends were trimmed by 1 base and 0 bases, with 9 bases remaining between them. Germline V gene data show CDR1 as MGHRA and CDR2 as YSYEKL. CDR3 length: 15 residues. DNA of the CDR3: TGCGCCAGCAGCCAAGTTGCAAGTGCTAACTATGGCTACACCTTC. This encodes CASSQVASANYGYTF.

This rearrangement joins TRBV4-3 to TRBJ1-4, with 7 bases that match TRBD1. The trim removed 5 bases at V and 3 bases at J, leaving 6 bases unmatched. Germline V lookup: CDR1 LGHNA, CDR2 YSLEER. The CDR3 sequence is 15 residues long. CDR3 sequence: CASSGHRGPNEKLFF. Written as DNA, the CDR3 is TGCGCCAGCAGCGGACACAGGGGCCCTAATGAAAAACTGTTTTTT.

The V call is TRBV6-5, the J call TRBJ1-2, with a tentative D call TRBD1 (5 bases). Germline V gives CDR1 MNHEY, CDR2 SVGAGI. V lost 0 bases, J lost 0 bases, and 8 bases lay in between. The CDR3 has 15 amino acids. This CDR3 is CASSYSATANYGYTF. The DNA of the CDR3 is TGTGCCAGCAGTTACTCGGCGACAGCTAACTATGGCTACACCTTC.

The chain employs TRBV25-1 and TRBJ2-7, with 8 bases matching TRBD2. Unmatched junction bases numbered 6, after V lost 5 bases and J lost 6 bases. The CDR3 length is 13 residues. Germline values: CDR1 MGHDK, CDR2 SYGVNS. The CDR3 DNA reads as TGTGCCAGCAGTCTAGGACTAGCCACCGAGCAGTACTTC. It is translated as CASSLGLATEQYF.

In this sample, this clone turned up a few times. The V gene is TRBV20-1, the J gene TRBJ1-1; no definite D call. Trimming left V 3 bases short and J 6 bases short, with 8 bases between. The CDR3 is made up of 11 amino acids. Germline V CDR1 and CDR2: DFQATT, SNEGSKA (reference sequence). As DNA, the CDR3 is TGCAGTGCTAGTTCTCCCTCTGAAGCTTTCTTT. Translation gives CSASSPSEAFF.

The chain couples TRBV6-5 to TRBJ2-1; 13 bases match TRBD2. The CDR3 consists of 15 residues. In germline, CDR1 is MNHEY, CDR2 SVGAGI. V shed 6 bases and J 6 bases; nucleotides not matched to a gene: 5. CDR3 in amino acids: CASSLGLAGVNEQFF. In DNA, the CDR3 is TGTGCCAGCAGCCTCGGACTAGCGGGGGTCAATGAGCAGTTCTTC.

This chain connects TRBV15 to TRBJ2-1; 9 bases map to TRBD2. CDR1 and CDR2 from the germline V gene are LNHNV and YYDKDF (reference sequence). The CDR3 is 15 residues long. V dropped 3 bases and J dropped 8; count of bases not matched to a gene: 8. Here the CDR3 reads CATSSTGTSIDEQFF. The CDR3 nucleotides read TGTGCCACCAGCAGCACCGGGACTAGCATCGATGAGCAGTTCTTC. The full variable domain, its missing parts supplied by reference TRBV15 and TRBJ2-1, is DAMVIQNPRYQVTQFGKPVTLSCSQTLNHNVMYWYQQKSSQAPKLLFHYYDKDFNNEADTPDNFQSRRPNTSFCFLDIRSPGLGDTAMYLCATSSTGTSIDEQFFGPGTRLTVL.

The chain carries TRBV12-5 and TRBJ1-2; D not certain. CDR1 is LGHNT, CDR2 FRNRAP, per germline. This CDR3 has 13 amino acids. V gave up 6 bases and J gave up 5 bases, with 13 bases separating them. CDR3 region: CASGGPGLYGYTF. For the CDR3, the DNA is TGTGCTAGTGGCGGCCCCGGCCTTTATGGCTACACCTTC.

This sequence joins TRBV7-9 and TRBJ2-6, with D maybe TRBD1 (6 bases). The V end lost 6 bases, the J end lost 0 bases, and 18 bases lay between the germline ends. In germline, CDR1 is SEHNR, CDR2 FQNEAQ (reference sequence). The CDR3 is made up of 18 amino acids. The CDR3, as DNA: TGTGCCAGCAGTCACCTAAGGGGGTTAAGCTCTGGGGCCAACGTCCTGACTTTC. This encodes CASSHLRGLSSGANVLTF. Drawing the rest from reference TRBV7-9 and TRBJ2-6, the complete variable domain is DTGVSQNPRHKITKRGQNVTFRCDPISEHNRLYWYRQTLGQGPEFLTYFQNEAQLEKSRLLSDRFSAERPKGSFSTLEIQRTEQGDSAMYLCASSHLRGLSSGANVLTFGAGSRLTVL.

CDR3 in amino acids: CASTLGTGPKPSGANVLTF. In DNA, the CDR3 is TGTGCCAGCACTCTCGGGACGGGACCGAAGCCCTCTGGGGCCAACGTCCTGACTTTC. V usage is TRBV27 and J usage is TRBJ2-6; D is possibly TRBD1 or TRBD2 (5 bases each). Trimming took off 7 bases at V and 0 bases at J, with 22 bases between the two ends. The CDR3 contains 19 residues. The germline gives CDR1 MNHEY, CDR2 SMNVEV (reference sequence). The full variable domain, in which reference TRBV27 and TRBJ2-6 provide the parts outside the CDR3, is EAQVTQNPRYLITVTGKKLTVTCSQNMNHEYMSWYRQDPGLGLRQIYYSMNVEVTDKGDVPEGYKVSRKEKRNFPLILESPSPNQTSLYFCASTLGTGPKPSGANVLTFGAGSRLTVL.

The rearrangement joins TRBV7-9 to TRBJ1-1; D call uncertain. The germline gives CDR1 SEHNR, CDR2 FQNEAQ (reference sequence). With 3 bases removed from V and 0 bases from J, the gap between germline ends came to 8 bases. The length of the CDR3 is 14 residues. CDR3: CASSFQNMNTEAFF. CDR3 DNA sequence: TGTGCCAGCAGCTTTCAGAACATGAACACTGAAGCTTTCTTT. The full variable domain, in which reference TRBV7-9 and TRBJ1-1 provide the parts outside the CDR3, is DTGVSQNPRHKITKRGQNVTFRCDPISEHNRLYWYRQTLGQGPEFLTYFQNEAQLEKSRLLSDRFSAERPKGSFSTLEIQRTEQGDSAMYLCASSFQNMNTEAFFGQGTRLTVV.

This chain connects TRBV6-2 or TRBV6-3 to TRBJ2-3, with D maybe TRBD2 (5 bases). Germline values: CDR1 MNHEY, CDR2 SVGEGT. Trimming removed 0 bases at V and 2 bases at J, with 9 bases between. CDR3 length: 15 residues. Written as DNA, the CDR3 is TGTGCCAGCAGTTACTCGTGGGAGTCCACAGATACGCAGTATTTT. Amino acid sequence: CASSYSWESTDTQYF.

The rearrangement joins TRBV5-1 to TRBJ1-2; D not certain. This CDR3 contains 13 residues. The germline V and J ends were trimmed by 0 bases and 3 bases, with 6 bases remaining between them. Germline CDR1 reads SGHRS; CDR2 reads YFSETQ. The DNA for the CDR3 is TGCGCCAGCAGCTTGGAGAGGGACTATGGCTACACCTTC. Its translation: CASSLERDYGYTF.

The chain uses TRBV7-2 and TRBJ2-2; 8 bases line up with TRBD1. Trimming removed 2 bases from V and 7 bases from J; junction bases left unmatched: 12. The CDR3 extends over 17 amino acids. Germline CDR1 is SGHTA and CDR2 is FQGNSA. The CDR3 here is CASSLLGAGGLGGELFF. Written as DNA, the CDR3 is TGTGCCAGCAGCTTACTGGGGGCAGGGGGCTTGGGCGGGGAGCTGTTTTTT.

The chain employs TRBV30 and TRBJ1-4, with no clear D. Trimming cost V 0 bases and J 5 bases, with 7 bases left between them. The CDR3 is made up of 13 amino acids. Germline V lookup: CDR1 GTSNPN, CDR2 SVGIG (reference sequence). The CDR3 nucleotides are TGTGCCTGGAGTGTAGGTGGAAATGAAAAACTGTTTTTT. This sequence encodes CAWSVGGNEKLFF.

The chain carries TRBV7-8 and TRBJ1-2, with D possibly TRBD1 on 6 matching bases. Between the trimmed V and J ends, which lost 5 bases and 4 bases, there was a span of 11 bases. CDR1 and CDR2 from the germline V gene are SGHVS and FQNEAQ. The CDR3 spans 13 residues. The CDR3 DNA follows: TGTGCCAGCAGCCCGGACAGTTCCTATGGCTACACCTTC. Residues: CASSPDSSYGYTF.

The chain carries TRBV28 and TRBJ2-3; either TRBD1 or TRBD2 may supply D (5 bases each). The V end was cut by 3 bases, the J end by 7 bases, with 17 bases between. Looked up from germline, CDR1 is MDHEN and CDR2 is SYDVKM. The CDR3 contains 15 residues. The CDR3, as DNA: TGTGCCAGCAGTTTCGGGACGAGTAAACTTCATACGCAGTATTTT. As protein: CASSFGTSKLHTQYF.

The chain has TRBV2 and TRBJ1-2; D not certain. Germline assignment: CDR1 SNHLY and CDR2 FYNNEI. This CDR3 has 13 residues. The V and J ends lost 3 bases and 2 bases respectively, with 7 bases between them. The CDR3 is CASSENPNYGYTF. The CDR3 bases are TGTGCCAGCAGTGAGAATCCAAACTATGGCTACACCTTC.

This chain links TRBV5-1 with TRBJ1-1; TRBD1 matches 11 bases. Germline lookup yields CDR1 SGHRS and CDR2 YFSETQ. CDR3 size: 16 residues. Germline trimming cut 2 bases from V and 7 bases from J; bases unmatched to any gene: 10. DNA of the CDR3: TGCGCCAGCAGCTTTACCGGGACAGGGGGGGACCTTGAAGCTTTCTTT. Translated: CASSFTGTGGDLEAFF. The full variable domain, completed using reference TRBV5-1 and TRBJ1-1, is KAGVTQTPRYLIKTRGQQVTLSCSPISGHRSVSWYQQTPGQGLQFLFEYFSETQRNKGNFPGRFSGRQFSNSRSEMNVSTLELGDSALYLCASSFTGTGGDLEAFFGQGTRLTVV.